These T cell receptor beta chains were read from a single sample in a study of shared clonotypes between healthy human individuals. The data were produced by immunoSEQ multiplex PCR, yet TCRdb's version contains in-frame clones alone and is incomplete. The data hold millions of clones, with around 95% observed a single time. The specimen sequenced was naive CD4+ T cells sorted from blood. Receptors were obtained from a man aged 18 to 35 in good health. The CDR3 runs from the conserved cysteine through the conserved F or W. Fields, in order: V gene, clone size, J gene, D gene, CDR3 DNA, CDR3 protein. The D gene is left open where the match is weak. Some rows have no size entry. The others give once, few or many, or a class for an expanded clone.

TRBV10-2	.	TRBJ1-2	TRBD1	TGCGCCAGCAGGACAGGGGGTAACTATGGCTACACCTTC	CASRTGGNYGYTF
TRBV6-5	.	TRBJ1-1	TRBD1	TGTGCCAGTGGGACAGGGAGTCTGGTTTTCTTT	CASGTGSLVFF
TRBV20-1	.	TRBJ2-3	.	TGCAGTGCTGGGAGGACAGATACGCAGTATTTT	CSAGRTDTQYF
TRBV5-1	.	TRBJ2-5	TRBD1	TGCGCCAGCAGCTTAACAGGGGGCGGAGAGACCCAGTACTTC	CASSLTGGGETQYF
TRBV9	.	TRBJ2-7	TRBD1	TGTGCCAGCAGCGTAGATGAGGGCCGGGACAGCTCCTACGAGCAGTACTTC	CASSVDEGRDSSYEQYF
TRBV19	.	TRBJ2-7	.	TGTGCCAGTTCAGGGGACCCCTTCTACGAGCAGTACTTC	CASSGDPFYEQYF
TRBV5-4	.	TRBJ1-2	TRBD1	TGTGCCAGCAGCTTAGGGACAGCCAACTATGGCTACACCTTC	CASSLGTANYGYTF
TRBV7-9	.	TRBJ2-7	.	TGTGCCAGCAGCTCCGGTTGGGCGGAGCAATACGAGCAGTACTTC	CASSSGWAEQYEQYF
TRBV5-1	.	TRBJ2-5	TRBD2	TGCGCCAGCAGCCCCAGCGGGGCCCAGGAGACCCAGTACTTC	CASSPSGAQETQYF
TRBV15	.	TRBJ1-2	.	TGTGCCACCAGCAGGGATGGGGGTACAAAGAACTATGGCTACACCTTC	CATSRDGGTKNYGYTF
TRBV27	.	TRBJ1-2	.	TGTGCCAGCAGTTTTGATGGCTCCCCCAGGGGAGGATCTGGCTACACCTTC	CASSFDGSPRGGSGYTF
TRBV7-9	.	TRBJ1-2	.	TGTGCCAGCAGCCGAGGAGATGGCTACACCTTC	CASSRGDGYTF
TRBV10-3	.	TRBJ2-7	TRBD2	TGTGCCATCAGTGAGTCTGCGGGGGGGAGCTCCTACGAGCAGTACTTC	CAISESAGGSSYEQYF
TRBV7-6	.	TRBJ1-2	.	TGTGCCAGCAGCGCCAGCACCGGGCAGACCTTCTATGGCTACACCTTC	CASSASTGQTFYGYTF
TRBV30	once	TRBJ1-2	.	TGTTACGGTAAGCCAGACCTTAACTATGGCTACACCTTC	CYGKPDLNYGYTF
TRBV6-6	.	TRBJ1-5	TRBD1	TGTGCCAGCAGTGCCGGGACAGGACCTAATCAGCCCCAGCATTTT	CASSAGTGPNQPQHF
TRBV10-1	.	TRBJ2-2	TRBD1	TGCGCCAGCAGCCGCGACAGGGTTTACGGGGAGCTGTTTTTT	CASSRDRVYGELFF
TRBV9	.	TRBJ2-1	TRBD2	TGTGCCAGCAGCGCTGGACTAGCGGGGGGCGGATCCTACAATGAGCAGTTCTTC	CASSAGLAGGGSYNEQFF
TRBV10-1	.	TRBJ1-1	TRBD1	TGCGCCAGCAGTGAGACAGGGGCCAACACTGAAGCTTTCTTT	CASSETGANTEAFF
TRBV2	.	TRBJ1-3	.	TGTGCCAGCAGTGAAGCTTTGACAGGAAGAGGCAACACCATATATTTT	CASSEALTGRGNTIYF
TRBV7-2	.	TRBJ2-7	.	TGTGCCAGCAGCTTAGAGTGGGGGCCCTCCTACGAGCAGTACTTC	CASSLEWGPSYEQYF
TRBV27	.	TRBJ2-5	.	TGTGCCAGCAGGGACGATGGGGCTGGGATGGAGACCCAGTACTTC	CASRDDGAGMETQYF
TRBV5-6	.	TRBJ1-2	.	TGTGCCAGCAGCCGGGACACCACCTATGGCTACACCTTC	CASSRDTTYGYTF